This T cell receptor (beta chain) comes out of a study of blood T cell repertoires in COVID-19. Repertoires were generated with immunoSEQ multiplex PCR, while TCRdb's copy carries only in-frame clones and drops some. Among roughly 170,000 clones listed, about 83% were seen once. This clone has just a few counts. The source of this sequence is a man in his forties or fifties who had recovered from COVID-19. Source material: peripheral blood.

CDR3 DNA: TGTGCCAGCTCCGGGACTAACACCGGGGAGCTGTTTTTT. Its translation is CASSGTNTGELFF. J is TRBJ2-2 and V is TRBV6-4, with a weak D call TRBD2 (6 bases). This CDR3 is built from 13 residues. V was trimmed by 8 bases and J by 2 bases, leaving 9 bases between them. Germline V lookup: CDR1 MRHNA, CDR2 SNTAGT.